The entry below describes one T cell receptor (beta chain). Antigen unknown. These data are taken from a study of cytomegalovirus exposure and HLA in healthy donors. Notes on the study in general: The availability of immune exposure information extended only to CMV serostatus. Cytomegalovirus-associated status was assigned to roughly 160 TCR beta chains. Most of the TCR beta V segments (in an earlier analysis) were productive either about 87% or about 30% of the time. A classifier reportedly called cytomegalovirus status with high sensitivity and specificity.

Germline V gene sequence: CDR1 SGHRS, CDR2 YFSETQ. With 4 bases clipped from V and 5 bases from J, the junction kept 6 bases outside the gene matches. This CDR3 contains 14 residues. 60 Vbeta and 13 Jbeta primers were used in PCR. Method: immunoSEQ multiplex PCR; TCRdb's copy keeps in-frame clones and lacks some. The sample includes around 130,000 clones, around 78% seen only once; the top ten take around 1.5%. Sequencing used PBMCs. The receptor's source is a woman aged 18-29 years in good health and CMV-seronegative. The chain couples TRBV5-1 to TRBJ2-7; 10 positions agree with TRBD2. The CDR3 nucleotides read TGCGCCAGCAGCGGGTCTAGCGGGAGTAACGAGCAGTACTTC. Translation: CASSGSSGSNEQYF.